This T cell receptor (beta chain) emerged from a study of vaccination and CD4 T cells after COVID-19. Study outcomes and limitations: From a median of about 20 to 38, SARS-CoV-2-reactive clonotypes increased, though not significantly. Within the convalescent patients, spike mono-reactivity was found in 304 of 307 vaccine-specific clones.

Turning to this clonotype: The antigen is not known.

From germline, CDR1 is LNHDA and CDR2 SQIVND (reference sequence). Trimming removed 6 bases at V and 2 bases at J, with 14 bases between. The CDR3 is made up of 15 amino acids. Sample treatment: approximately nine-day PBMC culture with coronavirus spike peptide pools or control peptides (ViraFEST assay). Cultured CD4+ T cell DNA underwent sequencing with the Oncomine TCR Beta short-read assay. A single record per CDR3 protein comes from TCRdb applying MiXCR to the PCR reads. Of approximately 15,000 distinct CDR3 sequences detected, about half appear once; the ten largest clones hold 13%. This chain uses TRBV19 with TRBJ2-1; TRBD1 or TRBD2 may be the D gene (5 bases each). Sequencing input: CD4+ T cells from blood, cultured in vitro. The TCR sequence derives from a human donor who had recovered from COVID-19. The CDR3 loop is CASSLRDHPYNEQFF. CDR3 in DNA: TGTGCCAGTAGCCTTCGGGACCACCCCTACAATGAGCAGTTCTTC.